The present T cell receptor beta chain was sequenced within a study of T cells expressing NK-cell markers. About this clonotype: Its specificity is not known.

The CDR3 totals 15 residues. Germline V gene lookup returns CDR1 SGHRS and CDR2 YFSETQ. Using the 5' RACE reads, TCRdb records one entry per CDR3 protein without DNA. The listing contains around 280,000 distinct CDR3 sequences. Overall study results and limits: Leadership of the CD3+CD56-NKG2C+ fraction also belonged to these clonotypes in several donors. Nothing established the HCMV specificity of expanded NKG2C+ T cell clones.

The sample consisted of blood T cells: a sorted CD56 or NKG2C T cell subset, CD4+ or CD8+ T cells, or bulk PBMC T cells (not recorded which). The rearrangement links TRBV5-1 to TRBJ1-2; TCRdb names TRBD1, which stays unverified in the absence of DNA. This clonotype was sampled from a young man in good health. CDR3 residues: CASSLGVDRAYGYTF.